This T cell receptor (beta chain) was sequenced in a study of tumor-infiltrating lymphocytes in primary liver carcinoma. Using a constant-region primer together with ProtoScript II reverse transcriptase, TCR beta cDNA was made from roughly 500 ng of total RNA. A slightly modified ARM-PCR protocol with three nested multiplex PCR rounds produced these TCR beta libraries. Running 10 cycles apiece, the first two PCR rounds relied on TRBV1-TRBV30 forward primers together with a C-beta reverse primer. TCRdb processed the multiplex PCR reads anew with MiXCR; each CDR3 protein has one entry. The sample has about 32,000 distinct CDR3 sequences, 60% to 85% seen once. Co-extraction of RNA and DNA was performed on roughly 20-33 mg of unsorted bulk tissue. There are 17 residues in the CDR3. The germline CDR1 and CDR2 sequences are MNHNY and SVGAGI (reference sequence).

The clonotype originates from a man aged 35 to 55 with primary liver carcinoma and hepatitis B virus infection. The gene calls are TRBV6-6 and TRBJ2-3; 9 bases are shared with TRBD2. Material for sequencing was liver tumor tissue from sampling region 5. Subset meaning: tumor region T5, tumor centre. The CDR3 DNA reads as TGTGGTAGCAGTTACGCATCCCTAGCGGGGATCACAGATACGCAGTATTTT. Encoded protein: CGSSYASLAGITDTQYF.